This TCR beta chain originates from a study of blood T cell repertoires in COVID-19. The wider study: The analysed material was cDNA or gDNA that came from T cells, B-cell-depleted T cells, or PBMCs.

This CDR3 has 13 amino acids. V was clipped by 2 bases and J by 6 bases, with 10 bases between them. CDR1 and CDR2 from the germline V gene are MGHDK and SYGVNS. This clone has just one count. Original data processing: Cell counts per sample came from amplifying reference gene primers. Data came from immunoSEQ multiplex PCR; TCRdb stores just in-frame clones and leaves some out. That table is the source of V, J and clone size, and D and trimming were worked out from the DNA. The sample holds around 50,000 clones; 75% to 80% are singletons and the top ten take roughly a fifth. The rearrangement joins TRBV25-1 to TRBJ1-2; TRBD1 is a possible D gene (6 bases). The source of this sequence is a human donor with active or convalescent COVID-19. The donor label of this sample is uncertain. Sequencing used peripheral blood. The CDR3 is CASSEGGWDGYTF. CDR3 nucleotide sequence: TGTGCCAGCAGTGAAGGGGGCTGGGATGGCTACACCTTC.